Sequencing of this T cell receptor (beta chain) was carried out in a study of human thymus T cells. Corrective heart surgery yielded the resections from which the thymus tissue came. The CDR3 contains 16 residues. Germline CDR1 is SGHNT and CDR2 is YYREEE (reference sequence). Trimming took 3 bases from V and 0 from J, leaving 14 bases between them. This clone has just one count. Libraries were prepared by immunoSEQ multiplex PCR; TCRdb keeps only in-frame clonotypes and omits some of them. The table shows about 78,000 clones, with around 96% occurring only once. The receptor comes from a boy in the first two years of life with a congenital heart defect but otherwise immunologically healthy. Material: thymus tissue. The chain couples TRBV5-4 to TRBJ2-3; tentative D call: TRBD2 (6 bases). The CDR3 nucleotides are TGTGCCAGCAGCTCCCGGGTAGCGGTGAGCACAGATACGCAGTATTTT. Protein product: CASSSRVAVSTDTQYF. Complete variable domain (other parts from reference TRBV5-4 and TRBJ2-3): ETGVTQSPTHLIKTRGQQVTLRCSSQSGHNTVSWYQQALGQGPQFIFQYYREEENGRGNFPPRFSGLQFPNYSSELNVNALELDDSALYLCASSSRVAVSTDTQYFGPGTRLTVL.